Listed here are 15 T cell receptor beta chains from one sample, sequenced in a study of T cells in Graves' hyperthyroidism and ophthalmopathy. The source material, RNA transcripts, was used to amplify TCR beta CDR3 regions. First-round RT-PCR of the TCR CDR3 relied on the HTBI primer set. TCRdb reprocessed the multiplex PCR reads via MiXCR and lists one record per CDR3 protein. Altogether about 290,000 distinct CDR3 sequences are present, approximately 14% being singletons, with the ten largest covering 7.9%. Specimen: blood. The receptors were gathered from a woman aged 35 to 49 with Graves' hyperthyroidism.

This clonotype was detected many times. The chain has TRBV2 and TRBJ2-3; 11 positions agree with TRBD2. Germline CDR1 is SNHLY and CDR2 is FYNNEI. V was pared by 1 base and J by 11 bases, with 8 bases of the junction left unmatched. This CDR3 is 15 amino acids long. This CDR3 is CASSEGLAGGLLQYF. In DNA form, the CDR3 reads TGTGCCAGCAGTGAAGGCCTAGCGGGAGGCCTGTTGCAGTATTTT.

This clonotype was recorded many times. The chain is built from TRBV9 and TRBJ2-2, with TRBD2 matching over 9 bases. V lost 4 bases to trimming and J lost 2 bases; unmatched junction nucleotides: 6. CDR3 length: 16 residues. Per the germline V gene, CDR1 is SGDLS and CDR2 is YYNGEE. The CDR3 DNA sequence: TGTGCCAGCAGCTACCTTAGCGGGAGAAACACCGGGGAGCTGTTTTTT. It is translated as CASSYLSGRNTGELFF. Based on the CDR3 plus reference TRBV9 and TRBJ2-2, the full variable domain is DSGVTQTPKHLITATGQRVTLRCSPRSGDLSVYWYQQSLDQGLQFLIQYYNGEERAKGNILERFSAQQFPDLHSELNLSSLELGDSALYFCASSYLSGRNTGELFFGEGSRLTVL.

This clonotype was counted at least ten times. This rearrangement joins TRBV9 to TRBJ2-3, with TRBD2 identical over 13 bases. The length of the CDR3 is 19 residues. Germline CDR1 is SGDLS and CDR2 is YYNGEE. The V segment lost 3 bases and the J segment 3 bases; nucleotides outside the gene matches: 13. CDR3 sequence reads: CASSEEGLAGTDWTDTQYF. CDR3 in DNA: TGTGCCAGCAGCGAAGAGGGACTAGCGGGAACGGATTGGACAGATACGCAGTATTTT.

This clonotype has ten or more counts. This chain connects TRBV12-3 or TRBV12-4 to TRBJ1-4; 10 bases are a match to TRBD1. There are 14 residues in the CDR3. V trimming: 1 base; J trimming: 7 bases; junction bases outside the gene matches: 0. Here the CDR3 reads CASSLGTGGEKLFF. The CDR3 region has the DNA TGTGCCAGCAGTTTAGGGACAGGGGGTGAAAAACTGTTTTTT.

The CDR3 reads CASSTTGYTIYF. Written as DNA, the CDR3 is TGTGCCAGCAGCACCACAGGGTACACCATATATTTT. V gene TRBV7-2 combines with J gene TRBJ1-3; weak D call: TRBD1 (6 bases). CDR3 size: 12 residues. The germline gives CDR1 SGHTA, CDR2 FQGNSA. The V gene lost 5 bases and the J gene lost 8 bases, with 10 bases spanning the gap.

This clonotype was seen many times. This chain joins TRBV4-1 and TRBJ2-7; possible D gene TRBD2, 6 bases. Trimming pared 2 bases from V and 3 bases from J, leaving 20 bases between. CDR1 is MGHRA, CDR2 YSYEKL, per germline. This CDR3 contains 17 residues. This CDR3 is CASSQFPVGSGGYEQYF. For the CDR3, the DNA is TGCGCCAGCAGCCAATTCCCCGTGGGTAGCGGTGGCTACGAGCAGTACTTC.

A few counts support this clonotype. The CDR3 region has the DNA TGTGCCAGTACAGGGAGTCCAATCACCGGGGAGCTGTTTTTT. Amino acids: CASTGSPITGELFF. The J gene is TRBJ2-2, the V gene TRBV19, with D perhaps given as TRBD1 or TRBD2 (5 bases each). The CDR3 length is 14 residues. V lost 7 bases and J 4 bases, leaving 13 bases between the germline ends. Germline loops: CDR1 LNHDA, CDR2 SQIVND (reference sequence).

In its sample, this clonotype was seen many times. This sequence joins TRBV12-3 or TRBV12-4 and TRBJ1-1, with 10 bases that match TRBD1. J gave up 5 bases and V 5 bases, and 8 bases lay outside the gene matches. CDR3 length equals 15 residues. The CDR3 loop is CASSRRTGGGTEAFF. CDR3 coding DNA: TGTGCCAGCAGTCGCCGGACAGGGGGAGGTACTGAAGCTTTCTTT.

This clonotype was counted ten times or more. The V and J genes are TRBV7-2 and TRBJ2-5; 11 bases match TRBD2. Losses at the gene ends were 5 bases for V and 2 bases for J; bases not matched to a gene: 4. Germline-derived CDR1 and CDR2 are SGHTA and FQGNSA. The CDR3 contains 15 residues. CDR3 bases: TGTGCCAGCAGCCCGACTAGCGGGGCTCAAGAGACCCAGTACTTC. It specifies CASSPTSGAQETQYF.

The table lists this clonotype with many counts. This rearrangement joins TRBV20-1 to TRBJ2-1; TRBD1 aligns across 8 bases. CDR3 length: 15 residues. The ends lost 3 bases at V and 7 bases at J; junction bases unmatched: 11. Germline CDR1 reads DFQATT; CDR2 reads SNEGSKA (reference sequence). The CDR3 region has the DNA TGCAGTGCTAGGCACCTTGGACAGGGTGGGAATGAGCAGTTCTTC. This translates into CSARHLGQGGNEQFF.

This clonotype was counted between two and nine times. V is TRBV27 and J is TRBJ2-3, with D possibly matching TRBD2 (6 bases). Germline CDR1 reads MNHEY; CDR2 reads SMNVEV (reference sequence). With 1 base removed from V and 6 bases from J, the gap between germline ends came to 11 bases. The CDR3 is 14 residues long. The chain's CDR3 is CASSLYGTGDTQYF. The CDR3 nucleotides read TGTGCCAGCAGTTTATATGGGACTGGGGATACGCAGTATTTT.

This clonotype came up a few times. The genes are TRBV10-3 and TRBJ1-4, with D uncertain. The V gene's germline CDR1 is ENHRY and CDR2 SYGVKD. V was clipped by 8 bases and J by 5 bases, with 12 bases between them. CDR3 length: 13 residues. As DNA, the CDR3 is TGTGCCATCGGGCCACGGGAGAATGAAAAACTGTTTTTT. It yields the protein CAIGPRENEKLFF.

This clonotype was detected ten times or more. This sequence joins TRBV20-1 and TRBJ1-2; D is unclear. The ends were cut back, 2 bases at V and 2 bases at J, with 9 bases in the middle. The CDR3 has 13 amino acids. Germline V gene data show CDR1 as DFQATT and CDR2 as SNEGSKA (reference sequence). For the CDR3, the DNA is TGCAGTGCTAGAATCGAACTGAACTATGGCTACACCTTC. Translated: CSARIELNYGYTF.

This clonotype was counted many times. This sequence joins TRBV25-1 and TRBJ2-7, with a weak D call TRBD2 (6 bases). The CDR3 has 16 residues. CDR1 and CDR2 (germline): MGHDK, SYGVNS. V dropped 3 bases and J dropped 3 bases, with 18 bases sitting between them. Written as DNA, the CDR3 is TGTGCCAGCAGTGATGTTGCAGGCGGGAACTACTACGAGCAGTACTTC. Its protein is CASSDVAGGNYYEQYF.

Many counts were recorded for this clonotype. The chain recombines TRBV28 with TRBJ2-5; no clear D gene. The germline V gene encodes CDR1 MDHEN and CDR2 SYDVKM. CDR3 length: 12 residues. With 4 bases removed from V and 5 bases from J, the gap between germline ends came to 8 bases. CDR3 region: CASSSSRETQYF. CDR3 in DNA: TGTGCCAGCAGTTCCAGTAGGGAGACCCAGTACTTC.